This T cell receptor (beta chain) was sequenced in a study of neoadjuvant nivolumab and ipilimumab in lung cancer. Study-level background: Nivolumab 3 mg/kg was given days 1, 15 and 29, plus ipilimumab 1 mg/kg day 1 in combination.

Profiling relied on immunoSEQ multiplex PCR, and the TCRdb table lists in-frame clones only, not all of them. The table lists 20,000 to 25,000 clones, around 82% of them singletons, with roughly 23% in the top ten. V was trimmed by 2 bases and J by 6 bases, leaving 7 bases between them. The CDR3 length is 13 residues. CDR1 SEHNR and CDR2 FQNEAQ come from the germline V gene (reference sequence). Findings and caveats of the study: Only two of four nivolumab-treated tumors gained richness and clonality by surgery. Pathologic regression was not significantly tied to TCR clonality. TCR richness and clonality were higher in tumors than adjacent uninvolved lung.

Notes on this clone: Its antigen is undetermined.

The V gene is TRBV7-9, the J gene TRBJ1-4; no definite D call. Sequencing was performed on peripheral blood, taken before neoadjuvant nivolumab, alone or with ipilimumab. The source of this sequence is an adult with non-small cell lung cancer. The CDR3 protein is CASSLSGDEKLFF. The DNA for the CDR3 is TGTGCCAGCAGCTTAAGCGGGGATGAAAAACTGTTTTTT.